This TCR beta chain originates from a study of cytomegalovirus exposure and HLA in healthy donors. The PCR ran on 60 Vbeta and 13 Jbeta primers. Here immunoSEQ multiplex PCR was the method, and the copy in TCRdb shows in-frame clones only, minus some. Here the sample spans about 130,000 clones, roughly 80% being singletons. About this clone itself: Its antigen remains unidentified.

The study, taken as a whole, reports: A later analysis found that most CMV-associated TCR beta chains appeared HLA-restricted.

There are 17 residues in the CDR3. Germline-derived CDR1 and CDR2 are LNHDA and SQIVND (reference sequence). Trimming took 8 bases from V and 3 from J; bases not matched to a gene: 14. Donors were nominally healthy when sampled, though unrecorded immune exposures were likely. The receptor was derived from a man aged 25-45 years in good health and CMV-seronegative. V gene TRBV19 combines with J gene TRBJ1-5; 9 bases line up with TRBD1. Sequencing was performed on PBMCs. The CDR3: CASVGVGTGRTNQPQHF. Written as DNA, the CDR3 is TGTGCCAGTGTCGGGGTAGGGACAGGGAGGACCAATCAGCCCCAGCATTTT.